This entry lists 30 T cell receptor beta chains sequenced from one sample in a study of pediatric ulcerative colitis. TCRdb keeps only in-frame clones here, not all; method: immunoSEQ multiplex PCR. The sample lists about 60,000 clones, more than 75% occurring once. What was sequenced was blood. These receptors came from a boy between 10 and 17 years old who was a control in a study of pediatric ulcerative colitis.

The chain uses TRBV19 and TRBJ1-4; D is ambiguous. The V and J ends lost 8 bases and 4 bases respectively, with 17 bases between them. This CDR3 is built from 15 residues. Germline CDR1 and CDR2: LNHDA and SQIVND (reference sequence). The CDR3 spells CASSDSGSFNEKLFF. The CDR3 nucleotides read TGTGCCAGTTCCGACTCCGGGTCCTTTAATGAAAAACTGTTTTTT.

The chain employs TRBV10-2 and TRBJ1-5, with D perhaps TRBD1 (6 bases). The CDR3 loop spans 14 amino acids. V was cut by 3 bases and J by 4 bases, with 10 bases left in between. The germline gives CDR1 WSHSY, CDR2 SAAADI. CDR3 coding DNA: TGCGCCAGCAGTGAACAGGGAATTAATCAGCCCCAGCATTTT. Translating it yields CASSEQGINQPQHF.

The rearrangement uses TRBV18 and TRBJ1-3, with no clear D. The germline V gene has CDR1 KGHSH and CDR2 LQKENI. The CDR3 is made up of 14 amino acids. The ends were cut back, 2 bases at V and 4 bases at J, with 9 bases in the middle. The CDR3 spells CASSPIPQGNTIYF. CDR3 bases: TGTGCCAGCTCACCAATCCCGCAAGGAAACACCATATATTTT.

J is TRBJ2-7 and V is TRBV9, with unresolved D. The V end lost 0 bases, the J end lost 7 bases, and 11 bases lay between the germline ends. CDR3 size: 13 residues. The germline V gene has CDR1 SGDLS and CDR2 YYNGEE. The DNA of the CDR3 is TGTGCCAGCAGCGTAGCAATTTCTACGGAGCAGTACTTC. As protein: CASSVAISTEQYF.

This chain uses TRBV9 with TRBJ2-5; either TRBD1 or TRBD2 may fit D (5 bases each). Per the germline V gene, CDR1 is SGDLS and CDR2 is YYNGEE. The CDR3 runs to 16 residues. Trimming removed 0 bases at V and 5 bases at J, with 17 bases between. The CDR3 region is CASSVGSRVGGETQYF. CDR3 nucleotides: TGTGCCAGCAGCGTAGGATCCAGGGTAGGCGGGGAGACCCAGTACTTC.

The V and J genes are TRBV28 and TRBJ1-5; 8 bases map to TRBD1. Germline-derived CDR1 and CDR2 are MDHEN and SYDVKM. V trimming: 4 bases; J trimming: 5 bases; junction bases outside the gene matches: 4. The CDR3 is made up of 14 amino acids. CDR3 loop: CASSSGQEDQPQHF. The CDR3 coding sequence is TGTGCCAGCAGTTCGGGACAGGAGGATCAGCCCCAGCATTTT.

The chain combines TRBV5-4 with TRBJ1-3, with 10 nucleotides matching TRBD1. The CDR3 covers 16 residues. J gave up 6 bases and V 4 bases, and 10 bases lay outside the gene matches. Germline values: CDR1 SGHNT, CDR2 YYREEE (reference sequence). The chain's CDR3 is CASSPEPGQGLNTIYF. The CDR3 DNA reads as TGTGCCAGCAGCCCGGAACCGGGACAGGGGCTAAACACCATATATTTT.

CDR3 nucleotides: TGTGCCTGGAGTGGAATGAGGTCCGGGGAGCTGTTTTTT. Translated: CAWSGMRSGELFF. The gene calls are TRBV30 and TRBJ2-2; D gene uncertain. The CDR3 has 13 amino acids. V was trimmed by 1 base and J by 6 bases, leaving 9 bases between them. The V gene's germline CDR1 is GTSNPN and CDR2 SVGIG (reference sequence).

CDR3 in DNA: TGTGCCAGCAGCTTGGGGACTAGCAGATCAGATACGCAGTATTTT. It yields the protein CASSLGTSRSDTQYF. This chain joins TRBV5-4 and TRBJ2-3; 8 bases agree with TRBD2. There are 15 residues in the CDR3. Germline CDR1 and CDR2: SGHNT and YYREEE (reference sequence). Unmatched junction bases numbered 4, after V lost 0 bases and J lost 4 bases. Combining the CDR3 with reference TRBV5-4 and TRBJ2-3 gives the whole variable domain ETGVTQSPTHLIKTRGQQVTLRCSSQSGHNTVSWYQQALGQGPQFIFQYYREEENGRGNFPPRFSGLQFPNYSSELNVNALELDDSALYLCASSLGTSRSDTQYFGPGTRLTVL.

The chain recombines TRBV5-1 with TRBJ1-3; D perhaps matches TRBD1 (5 bases). Germline CDR1 and CDR2: SGHRS and YFSETQ. The CDR3 totals 16 residues. V was trimmed by 3 bases and J by 0 bases, leaving 13 bases between them. The CDR3 DNA is TGCGCCAGCAGCTCCCCGGACACGAGCTCTGGAAACACCATATATTTT. It translates to CASSSPDTSSGNTIYF.

The table lists this clone with a count of one. The chain employs TRBV27 and TRBJ2-7; a possible D gene is TRBD2 (5 bases). The CDR3 totals 15 residues. Germline values: CDR1 MNHEY, CDR2 SMNVEV (reference sequence). Trimming cost V 3 bases and J 3 bases, with 15 bases left between them. CDR3: CASSFHSRRFYEQYF. CDR3 nucleotides: TGTGCCAGCAGTTTCCACTCCCGGAGGTTCTACGAGCAGTACTTC.

The chain combines TRBV13 with TRBJ2-5; D unclear. V shed 5 bases and J shed 0 bases, with 13 bases lying between them. Per the germline V gene, CDR1 is PRHDT and CDR2 is FYEKMQ (reference sequence). CDR3 length: 15 residues. The CDR3 sequence is CASSPAGRYQETQYF. As DNA, the CDR3 is TGTGCCAGCAGCCCCGCCGGCAGGTACCAAGAGACCCAGTACTTC.

The V call is TRBV18, the J call TRBJ1-5; the D is unclear. CDR1 and CDR2 from the germline V gene are KGHSH and LQKENI. Trimming cost V 1 base and J 0 bases, with 7 bases left between them. The CDR3 sequence is 15 residues long. DNA of the CDR3: TGTGCCAGCTCACCACAAAGAGTTAGCAATCAGCCCCAGCATTTT. Translating it yields CASSPQRVSNQPQHF.

The V call is TRBV19, the J call TRBJ2-3; 10 nucleotides match TRBD2. The CDR3 runs 18 residues. CDR1 and CDR2 from the germline V gene are LNHDA and SQIVND (reference sequence). J gave up 0 bases and V 3 bases, and 9 bases lay outside the gene matches. CDR3: CASSMSSGGAGSTDTQYF. CDR3 sequence (DNA): TGTGCCAGTAGTATGAGCAGCGGGGGGGCCGGAAGCACAGATACGCAGTATTTT.

The gene calls are TRBV4-1 and TRBJ2-3; TRBD1 matches at 8 bases. The CDR3 covers 21 residues. Germline CDR1 MGHRA, CDR2 YSYEKL. Unmatched junction bases numbered 17, after V lost 0 bases and J lost 0 bases. DNA of the CDR3: TGCGCCAGCAGCCAAGAAGAAGATCGGTGGACAGGGACCCCTAGCACAGATACGCAGTATTTT. Its protein product is CASSQEEDRWTGTPSTDTQYF.

The CDR3 spells CASSRGTVKTGELFF. CDR3 sequence (DNA): TGTGCCAGCAGCCGGGGGACAGTCAAAACCGGGGAGCTGTTTTTT. The chain recombines TRBV13 with TRBJ2-2; D is possibly TRBD1 (7 bases). The CDR3 length is 15 residues. The germline V and J ends were trimmed by 5 bases and 5 bases, with 15 bases remaining between them. Germline assignment: CDR1 PRHDT and CDR2 FYEKMQ (reference sequence).

This chain joins TRBV28 and TRBJ1-2; D not certain. Trimming cost V 6 bases and J 10 bases, with 6 bases left between them. CDR3 length: 9 amino acids. CDR1 and CDR2 (germline): MDHEN, SYDVKM. CDR3 sequence: CASSSPYTF. The CDR3 DNA is TGTGCCAGCAGCTCCCCCTACACCTTC.

This chain uses TRBV19 with TRBJ2-1; 9 nucleotides line up with TRBD1. J was trimmed by 4 bases and V by 6 bases; bases with no gene match: 10. Germline CDR1 LNHDA, CDR2 SQIVND (reference sequence). The CDR3 loop spans 16 amino acids. CDR3 residues: CASRKQGAWGYNEQFF. The CDR3, as DNA: TGTGCCAGTAGAAAACAGGGGGCGTGGGGATACAATGAGCAGTTCTTC.

J is TRBJ2-7 and V is TRBV7-3; D uncertain. The germline V gene encodes CDR1 SGHTA and CDR2 FQGTGA. The CDR3 extends over 13 amino acids. With 5 bases removed from V and 3 bases from J, the gap between germline ends came to 11 bases. CDR3 sequence (DNA): TGTGCCAGCAGCCTTTTTGCGAGCTACGAGCAGTACTTC. Protein: CASSLFASYEQYF.

V and J are TRBV15 and TRBJ1-2, with 7 bases lining up with TRBD1. This CDR3 has 16 residues. Trimming took 3 bases from V and 6 from J; bases not matched to a gene: 13. Germline lookup yields CDR1 LNHNV and CDR2 YYDKDF (reference sequence). DNA of the CDR3: TGTGCCACCAGCAGGCCGACAGGGACAAGCCCAAATGGCTACACCTTC. It codes for CATSRPTGTSPNGYTF. Based on the CDR3 plus reference TRBV15 and TRBJ1-2, the full variable domain is DAMVIQNPRYQVTQFGKPVTLSCSQTLNHNVMYWYQQKSSQAPKLLFHYYDKDFNNEADTPDNFQSRRPNTSFCFLDIRSPGLGDTAMYLCATSRPTGTSPNGYTFGSGTRLTVV.

This clone appeared a few times. The chain carries TRBV5-1 and TRBJ1-5; TRBD1 matches 7 bases. CDR1 is SGHRS, CDR2 YFSETQ, per germline. Trimming cost V 0 bases and J 5 bases; bases outside gene matches: 5. The CDR3 runs to 15 residues. The CDR3 sequence is CASSLEGAAHQPQHF. The CDR3 bases are TGCGCCAGCAGCTTGGAGGGGGCGGCCCATCAGCCCCAGCATTTT.

The chain has TRBV7-9 and TRBJ1-5; maybe TRBD1 (5 bases). Germline-derived CDR1 and CDR2 are SEHNR and FQNEAQ (reference sequence). CDR3 length: 18 amino acids. V gave up 4 bases and J gave up 0 bases, with 19 bases separating them. DNA for the CDR3: TGTGCCAGCAGCTCCGAGGAGGGGAATGACTATAGCAATCAGCCCCAGCATTTT. Translation: CASSSEEGNDYSNQPQHF.

The V and J genes are TRBV7-2 and TRBJ2-3, with 11 bases aligning to TRBD2. This CDR3 has 14 residues. With V trimmed by 4 bases and J by 6 bases, 3 bases remained unmatched. Germline V gene lookup returns CDR1 SGHTA and CDR2 FQGNSA. CDR3 in amino acids: CASSSLAGGDTQYF. The DNA of the CDR3 is TGTGCCAGCAGCTCGCTAGCGGGGGGTGATACGCAGTATTTT.

The chain has TRBV6-6 and TRBJ1-4; the D gene is possibly TRBD1 (6 bases). CDR1 and CDR2 (germline): MNHNY, SVGAGI (reference sequence). The CDR3 sequence is 14 residues long. V dropped 4 bases and J dropped 5 bases, with 11 bases sitting between them. The CDR3: CASSSSGDNEKLFF. Here the CDR3 DNA reads TGTGCCAGCAGTTCCTCAGGGGACAATGAAAAACTGTTTTTT.

The V call is TRBV9, the J call TRBJ1-2; 7 bases map to TRBD1. This CDR3 comprises 14 residues. V lost 6 bases and J lost 4; bases outside the gene matches: 9. The germline CDR1 and CDR2 sequences are SGDLS and YYNGEE. DNA of the CDR3: TGTGCCAGCAAAGGGACAGCAGACCTCTATGGCTACACCTTC. It codes for CASKGTADLYGYTF.

V is TRBV19 and J is TRBJ1-5, with a possible D match to TRBD1 (5 bases). Trimming removed 6 bases at V and 2 bases at J, with 8 bases between. Looked up from germline, CDR1 is LNHDA and CDR2 is SQIVND (reference sequence). CDR3 length: 13 amino acids. The CDR3 region has the DNA TGTGCCAGTAGAAGGGGAGGCAATCAGCCCCAGCATTTT. This sequence encodes CASRRGGNQPQHF.

The chain is built from TRBV6-6 and TRBJ1-1; the D gene is possibly TRBD1 (5 bases). Germline CDR1 reads MNHNY; CDR2 reads SVGAGI (reference sequence). V lost 0 bases and J 2 bases, leaving 10 bases between the germline ends. The CDR3 loop spans 15 amino acids. The CDR3 region has the DNA TGTGCCAGCAGTTACTCTGAAGACAGAAACACTGAAGCTTTCTTT. Translation: CASSYSEDRNTEAFF.

The chain is built from TRBV9 and TRBJ2-7, with TRBD1 matching 12 bases. Germline V gives CDR1 SGDLS, CDR2 YYNGEE. The CDR3 extends over 14 amino acids. J gave up 6 bases and V 3 bases, and 4 bases lay outside the gene matches. As DNA, the CDR3 is TGTGCCAGCAGCGCGGGGACAGGGGGCGTCGAGCAGTACTTC. Its protein product is CASSAGTGGVEQYF.

V and J are TRBV5-1 and TRBJ2-1, with 8 bases matching TRBD2. The V gene's germline CDR1 is SGHRS and CDR2 YFSETQ. The CDR3 is made up of 15 amino acids. V shed 3 bases, J shed 7 bases, and the junction held 9 bases outside the gene matches. CDR3 loop: CASSSTSGPYNEQFF. DNA of the CDR3: TGCGCCAGCAGCTCAACTAGCGGACCTTATAATGAGCAGTTCTTC.

This clone was detected only a few times. CDR3 residues: CASSPGTARPEAFF. The CDR3 nucleotides are TGTGCCAGCTCACCCGGGACCGCTCGGCCTGAAGCTTTCTTT. The chain uses TRBV18 and TRBJ1-1; weak D call: TRBD1 (5 bases). V gave up 3 bases and J gave up 6 bases, with 14 bases separating them. The germline V gene has CDR1 KGHSH and CDR2 LQKENI. The CDR3 has 14 residues.